One and the same sample provided the 32 T cell receptor beta chains below, sequenced in a study of quantifying T cell responses using KT2 cells. Study summary: TCR alpha and beta constant-region primers primed reverse transcription of RNA.

An oligo carrying a UMI was ligated to the cDNA 3' end. First-round PCR used roughly 4 cycles and beta primers RC1.1 and RC1.2 covering TRBC1 and TRBC2. TCRdb reanalysed the UMI-ligation and nested PCR reads using MiXCR and keeps one entry per CDR3 protein. Of about 33,000 distinct CDR3 sequences listed, over 9% are singletons. Sequencing was carried out using PBMCs spiked with cells of the T cell clone KT2. Source of these receptors: a human donor.

This clonotype was seen repeatedly, ten times or more. The J gene is TRBJ1-5, the V gene TRBV20-1; D call uncertain. Looked up from germline, CDR1 is DFQATT and CDR2 is SNEGSKA (reference sequence). Trimming took 0 bases from V and 0 from J, leaving 15 bases between them. CDR3 length: 17 residues. The CDR3 DNA sequence: TGCAGTGCTAGAGAGGCAGGTTTCCTACTTAGCAATCAGCCCCAGCATTTT. Protein sequence: CSAREAGFLLSNQPQHF.

This clonotype has just a few counts. This chain links TRBV6-5 with TRBJ1-1; D gene uncertain. V lost 6 bases and J 3 bases, leaving 11 bases between the germline ends. Germline CDR1 MNHEY, CDR2 SVGAGI. This CDR3 spans 13 amino acids. The CDR3 DNA sequence: TGTGCCAGCAGAGCCCTTGGGGACACTGAAGCTTTCTTT. Translating it yields CASRALGDTEAFF.

In its sample, this clonotype was seen a few times. The chain recombines TRBV29-1 with TRBJ2-3, with TRBD2 matching over 7 bases. This CDR3 comprises 16 residues. With 6 bases clipped from V and 0 bases from J, the junction kept 12 bases outside the gene matches. The germline CDR1 and CDR2 sequences are SQVTM and ANQGSEA. The CDR3: CSVGGRLAGSTDTQYF. The DNA for the CDR3 is TGCAGCGTGGGGGGGAGGTTGGCAGGAAGCACAGATACGCAGTATTTT.

This clonotype was seen repeatedly, ten times or more. V usage is TRBV20-1 and J usage is TRBJ1-1, with D perhaps matching TRBD1 (5 bases). The germline gives CDR1 DFQATT, CDR2 SNEGSKA (reference sequence). The CDR3 is 15 residues long. Trimming took off 6 bases at V and 0 bases at J, with 17 bases between the two ends. The CDR3 reads CSAGGTGTMNTEAFF. As DNA, the CDR3 is TGCAGTGCGGGAGGTACGGGGACCATGAACACTGAAGCTTTCTTT.

The chain employs TRBV27 and TRBJ2-7, with 7 bases lining up with TRBD1. The CDR3 contains 14 residues. Germline trimming cut 3 bases from V and 1 base from J; bases unmatched to any gene: 3. Germline lookup yields CDR1 MNHEY and CDR2 SMNVEV (reference sequence). The CDR3 nucleotides read TGTGCCAGCAGTTTCGGGACAGCATCCTACGAGCAGTACTTC. This encodes CASSFGTASYEQYF.

Only a few counts were recorded for this clonotype. V usage is TRBV3-1 and J usage is TRBJ1-2; D is uncertain. The CDR3 loop spans 15 amino acids. The germline gives CDR1 LGHDT, CDR2 YNNKEL (reference sequence). The ends were cut back, 1 base at V and 4 bases at J, with 13 bases in the middle. The CDR3: CASSQVNVLGYGYTF. CDR3 sequence (DNA): TGTGCCAGCAGCCAAGTGAACGTCTTGGGCTATGGCTACACCTTC.

This chain links TRBV11-2 with TRBJ2-5, with TRBD1 matching 9 bases. Looked up from germline, CDR1 is SGHAT and CDR2 is FQNNGV. The CDR3 is made up of 14 amino acids. Germline trimming cut 4 bases from V and 5 bases from J; bases unmatched to any gene: 5. For the CDR3, the DNA is TGTGCCAGCAGCTACAGGGGGCGGGAGGAGACCCAGTACTTC. Protein: CASSYRGREETQYF.

This clonotype has a count of ten or more. V gene TRBV4-2 combines with J gene TRBJ2-5; D perhaps matches TRBD2 (6 bases). The ends were cut back, 1 base at V and 2 bases at J, with 11 bases in the middle. Germline-derived CDR1 and CDR2 are LGHNA and YNFKEQ. This CDR3 has 15 residues. The DNA of the CDR3 is TGTGCCAGCAGCCAAGGGAGGGGAAGACAAGAGACCCAGTACTTC. This codes for CASSQGRGRQETQYF.

There are many counts of this clonotype. The chain joins TRBV5-1 to TRBJ1-4; D call uncertain. The CDR3 consists of 17 residues. Trimming cost V 0 bases and J 3 bases, with 15 bases left between them. The germline CDR1 and CDR2 sequences are SGHRS and YFSETQ. In DNA form, the CDR3 reads TGCGCCAGCAGCTTGGACGGACCCGTCACGGCTAATGAAAAACTGTTTTTT. Amino acid sequence: CASSLDGPVTANEKLFF.

This clonotype came up many times. V usage is TRBV7-8 and J usage is TRBJ2-7; 11 positions agree with TRBD2. This CDR3 has 18 residues. Germline V gene sequence: CDR1 SGHVS, CDR2 FQNEAQ. J gave up 1 base and V 1 base, and 9 bases lay outside the gene matches. CDR3 amino acids: CASSLVWVSGGASYEQYF. The CDR3, as DNA: TGTGCCAGCAGCTTAGTCTGGGTTAGCGGGGGGGCTTCCTACGAGCAGTACTTC.

This clonotype ranks as medium-sized. The chain uses TRBV7-9 and TRBJ1-1, with 9 nucleotides matching TRBD1. V dropped 1 base and J dropped 6; count of bases not matched to a gene: 9. Germline V CDR1 and CDR2: SEHNR, FQNEAQ (reference sequence). This CDR3 is built from 16 residues. The chain's CDR3 is CASSLVGGTGPPEAFF. The CDR3 DNA reads as TGTGCCAGCAGCTTAGTGGGGGGGACAGGGCCCCCTGAAGCTTTCTTT. The entire variable domain, with the rest obtained from reference TRBV7-9 and TRBJ1-1, is as follows: DTGVSQNPRHKITKRGQNVTFRCDPISEHNRLYWYRQTLGQGPEFLTYFQNEAQLEKSRLLSDRFSAERPKGSFSTLEIQRTEQGDSAMYLCASSLVGGTGPPEAFFGQGTRLTVV.

This clonotype occurred a few times. This chain uses TRBV29-1 with TRBJ2-2; D is ambiguous. The CDR3 sequence is 13 residues long. The V gene's germline CDR1 is SQVTM and CDR2 ANQGSEA. Trimming stripped 2 bases from V and 5 bases from J, with 9 bases between. The CDR3 DNA sequence: TGCAGCGTTGAACCAGCAAGTACCGGGGAGCTGTTTTTT. Translating gives CSVEPASTGELFF.

This clonotype occurred a few times. This chain uses TRBV25-1 with TRBJ2-5; the match to TRBD1 covers 8 bases. V lost 2 bases to trimming and J lost 4 bases; unmatched junction nucleotides: 12. Germline CDR1 is MGHDK and CDR2 is SYGVNS. This CDR3 is 17 amino acids long. The CDR3 DNA reads as TGTGCCAGCAGTGAAGTGAGGGACAGGTTCGGTTTAGAGACCCAGTACTTC. It translates to CASSEVRDRFGLETQYF.

The V and J genes are TRBV5-5 and TRBJ2-1; TRBD1 agrees at 8 bases. Germline CDR1 and CDR2: SGHKS and YYEKEE (reference sequence). V shed 4 bases, J shed 0 bases, and the junction held 3 bases outside the gene matches. CDR3 length: 15 residues. CDR3 bases: TGTGCCAGCAGCGGGACAGGTAGCTCCTACAATGAGCAGTTCTTC. It encodes CASSGTGSSYNEQFF.

J is TRBJ1-1 and V is TRBV3-1; D might be TRBD1 (6 bases). Germline V gives CDR1 LGHDT, CDR2 YNNKEL (reference sequence). CDR3 length: 14 residues. The ends were cut back, 1 base at V and 7 bases at J, with 13 bases in the middle. DNA for the CDR3: TGTGCCAGCAGCCAAGCCTCGACAGGCTTTGAAGCTTTCTTT. Amino acids: CASSQASTGFEAFF.

The chain uses TRBV4-2 and TRBJ1-2; 9 bases match TRBD1. This CDR3 comprises 16 residues. Germline CDR1 reads LGHNA; CDR2 reads YNFKEQ. Losses at the gene ends were 3 bases for V and 4 bases for J; bases not matched to a gene: 9. The CDR3 loop reads CASSHYRGRVGYGYTF. The DNA for the CDR3 is TGTGCCAGCAGCCATTACAGGGGGCGCGTTGGCTATGGCTACACCTTC.

V usage is TRBV4-2 and J usage is TRBJ1-1; maybe TRBD1 (5 bases). CDR3 size: 15 residues. V was trimmed by 1 base and J by 4 bases, leaving 13 bases between them. The V gene's germline CDR1 is LGHNA and CDR2 YNFKEQ. The CDR3 loop is CASSQGQSQGTEAFF. In DNA, the CDR3 is TGTGCCAGCAGCCAAGGGCAGAGCCAGGGCACTGAAGCTTTCTTT.

The genes are TRBV20-1 and TRBJ1-4, with D hard to call. The CDR3 is made up of 13 amino acids. V lost 6 bases, J lost 3 bases, and 11 bases lay in between. Germline assignment: CDR1 DFQATT and CDR2 SNEGSKA (reference sequence). CDR3 nucleotide sequence: TGCAGTGCCCACTTAAGTCCTAATGAAAAACTGTTTTTT. Its protein product is CSAHLSPNEKLFF.

This clonotype was seen at least ten times. V gene TRBV13 combines with J gene TRBJ2-5; 11 bases map to TRBD2. The V gene end was trimmed by 3 bases and the J gene end by 2 bases; junction bases not matched to a gene: 5. CDR1 and CDR2 (germline): PRHDT, FYEKMQ (reference sequence). The CDR3 has 16 residues. The CDR3 loop reads CASSFHSGREQETQYF. In DNA form, the CDR3 reads TGTGCCAGCAGCTTCCATAGCGGGAGGGAGCAAGAGACCCAGTACTTC.

In this sample, this clonotype turned up a few times. The chain joins TRBV2 to TRBJ2-1, with D possibly matching TRBD1 (5 bases). The CDR3 covers 12 residues. V was cut by 4 bases and J by 8 bases, with 9 bases left in between. The germline V gene has CDR1 SNHLY and CDR2 FYNNEI. This CDR3 is CASSAQGYEQFF. CDR3 bases: TGTGCCAGCAGTGCCCAGGGTTATGAGCAGTTCTTC.

The sample holds many counts of this clonotype. This chain joins TRBV6-1 and TRBJ1-2; possible D gene TRBD1, 6 bases. With 2 bases removed from V and 4 bases from J, the gap between germline ends came to 11 bases. Germline V gene lookup returns CDR1 MNHNS and CDR2 SASEGT. The CDR3 loop spans 14 amino acids. DNA of the CDR3: TGTGCCAGCAGTGAACAACAGGGCTCCTATGGCTACACCTTC. Translated: CASSEQQGSYGYTF.

The V gene is TRBV5-6, the J gene TRBJ1-1, with D maybe TRBD1 (5 bases). Germline values: CDR1 SGHDT, CDR2 YYEEEE. This CDR3 is 14 amino acids long. Deletions cut 2 bases from V and 8 bases from J, with 16 bases between. This CDR3 is CASSFQGSSREAFF. The CDR3 DNA sequence: TGTGCCAGCAGCTTTCAGGGTTCCTCCCGGGAAGCTTTCTTT. Filled out from reference TRBV5-6 and TRBJ1-1, the complete variable domain reads DAGVTQSPTHLIKTRGQQVTLRCSPKSGHDTVSWYQQALGQGPQFIFQYYEEEERQRGNFPDRFSGHQFPNYSSELNVNALLLGDSALYLCASSFQGSSREAFFGQGTRLTVV.

The chain is built from TRBV27 and TRBJ1-2; D unclear. Germline values: CDR1 MNHEY, CDR2 SMNVEV (reference sequence). This CDR3 is 16 amino acids long. V lost 6 bases and J 4 bases, leaving 21 bases between the germline ends. The CDR3 spells CASSIIAGPPIYGYTF. The CDR3 bases are TGTGCCAGCAGCATAATAGCGGGCCCTCCCATCTATGGCTACACCTTC.

This clonotype was recorded a few times. The chain employs TRBV14 and TRBJ1-1; 9 nucleotides match TRBD1. Losses at the gene ends were 1 base for V and 0 bases for J; bases not matched to a gene: 9. This CDR3 has 18 amino acids. Germline CDR1 and CDR2: SGHDN and FVKESK. Written as DNA, the CDR3 is TGTGCCAGCAGCCAAGTTGCCGGGACAGGGCGAATGAACACTGAAGCTTTCTTT. Translation: CASSQVAGTGRMNTEAFF.

This chain links TRBV5-1 with TRBJ2-1, with TRBD2 matching over 12 bases. Per the germline V gene, CDR1 is SGHRS and CDR2 is YFSETQ. The CDR3 contains 16 residues. Unmatched junction bases numbered 10, after V lost 4 bases and J lost 8 bases. CDR3 loop: CASSTSSGGAGYEQFF. The CDR3 bases are TGCGCCAGCAGCACCTCTAGCGGGGGGGCCGGTTATGAGCAGTTCTTC.

The table lists this clonotype with many counts. The chain uses TRBV15 and TRBJ1-2, with unresolved D. Germline CDR1 LNHNV, CDR2 YYDKDF (reference sequence). The CDR3 covers 15 residues. The V gene lost 0 bases and the J gene lost 4 bases, with 12 bases spanning the gap. The CDR3 DNA sequence: TGTGCCACCAGCAGAGATCCGACCGAACCCTATGGCTACACCTTC. Its protein product is CATSRDPTEPYGYTF.

V and J are TRBV6-2 or TRBV6-3 and TRBJ2-7; 9 bases map to TRBD1. CDR3 size: 14 residues. Germline-derived CDR1 and CDR2 are MNHEY and SVGEGT. With V trimmed by 2 bases and J by 6 bases, 5 bases remained unmatched. The chain's CDR3 is CASSYVGQGGEQYF. For the CDR3, the DNA is TGTGCCAGCAGTTACGTGGGACAGGGAGGCGAGCAGTACTTC.

This clonotype showed up just a few times. The rearrangement links TRBV27 to TRBJ2-6; D is tentatively TRBD1 or TRBD2 (5 bases each). Trimming removed 5 bases at V and 2 bases at J, with 10 bases between. Germline V gene lookup returns CDR1 MNHEY and CDR2 SMNVEV (reference sequence). The CDR3 has 15 amino acids. DNA for the CDR3: TGTGCCAGCAGTACTCAGGGAGCTGGGGCCAACGTCCTGACTTTC. Protein product: CASSTQGAGANVLTF.

This clonotype was observed many times. The V and J genes are TRBV15 and TRBJ2-7, with D uncertain. Trimming stripped 0 bases from V and 5 bases from J, with 17 bases between. The CDR3 contains 16 residues. Germline-derived CDR1 and CDR2 are LNHNV and YYDKDF (reference sequence). The CDR3: CATSRERAPGDNEQYF. In DNA, the CDR3 is TGTGCCACCAGCAGAGAACGGGCCCCCGGTGACAACGAGCAGTACTTC.

This chain joins TRBV27 and TRBJ2-1; possibly TRBD1 for D (6 bases). Germline V CDR1 and CDR2: MNHEY, SMNVEV (reference sequence). Trimming took 5 bases from V and 4 from J, leaving 12 bases between them. The CDR3 is 14 amino acids. CDR3 sequence (DNA): TGTGCCAGCAGTCCACACCAGGGGTACAATGAGCAGTTCTTC. Amino acids: CASSPHQGYNEQFF.

This clonotype was seen a handful of times. The rearrangement links TRBV7-2 to TRBJ2-7; D is unclear. CDR1 SGHTA and CDR2 FQGNSA come from the germline V gene. The CDR3 runs to 13 residues. The V and J ends lost 1 base and 3 bases respectively, with 7 bases between them. CDR3 loop: CASSLGSRYEQYF. The CDR3 bases are TGTGCCAGCAGCTTAGGGAGCCGCTACGAGCAGTACTTC.

This clonotype was observed a few times. V usage is TRBV12-3 or TRBV12-4 and J usage is TRBJ2-7; a possible D gene is TRBD2 (7 bases). Trimming removed 7 bases from V and 0 bases from J, with 16 bases in between. This CDR3 comprises 15 residues. The CDR3: CASTTGGGLSYEQYF. The CDR3, as DNA: TGTGCCAGCACGACAGGCGGGGGCCTCTCCTACGAGCAGTACTTC.